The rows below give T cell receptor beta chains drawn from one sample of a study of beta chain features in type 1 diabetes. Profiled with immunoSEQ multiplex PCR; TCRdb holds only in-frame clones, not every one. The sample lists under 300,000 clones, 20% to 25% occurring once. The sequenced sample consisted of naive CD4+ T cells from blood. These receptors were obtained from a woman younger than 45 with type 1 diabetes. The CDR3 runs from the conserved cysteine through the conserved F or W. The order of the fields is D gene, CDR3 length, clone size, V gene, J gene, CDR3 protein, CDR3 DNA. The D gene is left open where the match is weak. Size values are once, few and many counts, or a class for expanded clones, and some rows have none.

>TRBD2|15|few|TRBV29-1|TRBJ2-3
CSVYGLAGVSDTQYF
TGCAGCGTATACGGACTAGCGGGAGTTTCAGATACGCAGTATTTT
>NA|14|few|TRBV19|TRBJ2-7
CASRGHRDSYEQYF
TGTGCCAGCCGGGGACATCGAGACTCCTACGAGCAGTACTTC
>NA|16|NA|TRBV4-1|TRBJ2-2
CASSPGGQGRTGELFF
TGCGCCAGCAGCCCAGGGGGGCAGGGGAGGACCGGGGAGCTGTTTTTT
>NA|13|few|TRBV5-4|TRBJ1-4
CASSQQVNEKLFF
TGTGCCAGCAGCCAACAGGTTAATGAAAAACTGTTTTTT
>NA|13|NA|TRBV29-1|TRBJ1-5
CSVDGGGGQPQHF
TGCAGCGTTGATGGGGGTGGAGGGCAGCCCCAGCATTTT
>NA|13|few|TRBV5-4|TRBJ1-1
CASSLDKTTEAFF
TGTGCCAGCAGCCTGGACAAAACAACTGAAGCTTTCTTT
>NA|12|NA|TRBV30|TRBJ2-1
CAWSPTRGWVFF
TGTGCCTGGAGTCCCACCAGAGGGTGGGTGTTCTTC
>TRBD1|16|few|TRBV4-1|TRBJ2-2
CASRVQGGTDTGELFF
TGCGCCAGCAGAGTTCAAGGGGGCACGGACACCGGGGAGCTGTTTTTT
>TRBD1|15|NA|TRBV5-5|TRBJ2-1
CASWGWDSSYNEQFF
TGTGCCAGTTGGGGCTGGGACAGCTCCTACAATGAGCAGTTCTTC
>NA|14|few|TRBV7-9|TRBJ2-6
CASSPNSGANVLTF
TGTGCCAGCAGCCCAAACTCTGGGGCCAACGTCCTGACTTTC
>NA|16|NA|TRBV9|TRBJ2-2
CASSVGLAAYTGELFF
TGTGCCAGCAGCGTAGGGTTAGCTGCCTACACCGGGGAGCTGTTTTTT
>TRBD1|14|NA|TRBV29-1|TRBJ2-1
CSGDRGQTYNEQFF
TGCAGCGGTGACAGGGGGCAAACTTACAATGAGCAGTTCTTC
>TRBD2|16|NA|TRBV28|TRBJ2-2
CASSPSGTLVARELFF
TGTGCCAGCAGTCCCAGCGGGACCTTAGTGGCACGGGAGCTGTTTTTT
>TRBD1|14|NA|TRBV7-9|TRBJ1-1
CASSLPRGRTEAFF
TGTGCCAGCAGCTTACCCAGGGGGCGCACTGAAGCTTTCTTT
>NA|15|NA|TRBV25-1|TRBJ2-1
CASRETGTSYNEQFF
TGTGCCAGCAGGGAAACCGGGACTTCATACAATGAGCAGTTCTTC
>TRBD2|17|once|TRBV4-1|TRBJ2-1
CASSQNVLAASYNEQFF
TGCGCCAGCAGCCAGAATGTCCTAGCGGCCTCCTACAATGAGCAGTTCTTC
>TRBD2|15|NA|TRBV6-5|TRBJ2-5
CASSATGGYQETQYF
TGTGCCAGCAGCGCGACGGGAGGCTATCAAGAGACCCAGTACTTC
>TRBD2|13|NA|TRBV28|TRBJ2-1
CASSSAGGSEQFF
TGTGCCAGCAGTTCAGCGGGAGGCAGTGAGCAGTTCTTC
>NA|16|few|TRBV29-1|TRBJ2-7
CSVEEGTHGGYYEQYF
TGCAGCGTTGAAGAAGGAACGCACGGCGGCTACTACGAGCAGTACTTC
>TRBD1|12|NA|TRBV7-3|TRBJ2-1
CASGTGGNEQFF
TGTGCCAGCGGGACAGGGGGAAATGAGCAGTTCTTC
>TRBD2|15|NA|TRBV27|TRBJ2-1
CASSSPAGGRNEQFF
TGTGCCAGCAGTTCACCAGCGGGAGGGAGGAATGAGCAGTTCTTC
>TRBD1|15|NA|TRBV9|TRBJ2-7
CASSEGTGDIYEQYF
TGTGCCAGCAGCGAAGGGACAGGTGACATCTACGAGCAGTACTTC